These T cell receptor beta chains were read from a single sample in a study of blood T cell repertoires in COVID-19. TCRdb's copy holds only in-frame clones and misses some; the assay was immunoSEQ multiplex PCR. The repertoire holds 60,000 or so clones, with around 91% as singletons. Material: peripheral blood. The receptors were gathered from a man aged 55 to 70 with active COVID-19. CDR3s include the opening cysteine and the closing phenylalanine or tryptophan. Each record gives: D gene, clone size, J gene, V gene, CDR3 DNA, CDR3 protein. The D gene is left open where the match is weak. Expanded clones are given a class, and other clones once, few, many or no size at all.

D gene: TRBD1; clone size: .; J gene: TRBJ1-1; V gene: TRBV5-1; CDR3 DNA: TGCGCCAGCAGCCTAGGACAGGGTGTTTTCTTT; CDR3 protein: CASSLGQGVFF
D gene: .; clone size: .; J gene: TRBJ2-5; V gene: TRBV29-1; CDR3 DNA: TGCAGCGTTGCCGGACAGAGAAAAGAGACCCAGTACTTC; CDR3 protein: CSVAGQRKETQYF
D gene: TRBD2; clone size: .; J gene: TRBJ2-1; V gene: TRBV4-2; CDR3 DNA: TGTGCCAGCAGCCAAGATACGCGGGGGGCTTACAATGAGCAGTTCTTC; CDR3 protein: CASSQDTRGAYNEQFF
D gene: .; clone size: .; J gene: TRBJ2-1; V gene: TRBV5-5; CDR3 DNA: TGTGCCAGCAGCCCCTCGGGGTACGCCGATGAGCAGTTCTTC; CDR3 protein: CASSPSGYADEQFF
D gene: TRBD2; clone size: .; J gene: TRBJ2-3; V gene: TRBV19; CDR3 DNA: TGTGCCAGTAGTCCAGGACTAGCGGGAACAGATACGCAGTATTTT; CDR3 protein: CASSPGLAGTDTQYF
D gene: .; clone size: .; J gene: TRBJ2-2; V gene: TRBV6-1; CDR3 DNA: TGTGCCAGCAGTGACCGCCGAGCCGGCACCGGGGAGCTGTTTTTT; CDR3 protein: CASSDRRAGTGELFF
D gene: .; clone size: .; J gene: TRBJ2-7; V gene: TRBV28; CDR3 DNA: TGTGCCAGCAGTTTAGGAGCCTACGAGCAGTACTTC; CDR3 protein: CASSLGAYEQYF
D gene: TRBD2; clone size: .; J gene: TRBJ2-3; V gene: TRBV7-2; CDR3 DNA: TGTGCCAGCAGCATAAGTAGCGGGGGGACCACAGATACGCAGTATTTT; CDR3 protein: CASSISSGGTTDTQYF
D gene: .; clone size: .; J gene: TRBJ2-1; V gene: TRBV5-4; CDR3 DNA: TGTGCCAGCAGCCCTGACCCGGGGAGCTCCTACAATGAGCAGTTCTTC; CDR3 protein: CASSPDPGSSYNEQFF
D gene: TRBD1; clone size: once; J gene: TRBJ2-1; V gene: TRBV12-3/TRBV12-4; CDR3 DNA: TGTGCCAGCAACCGACAGGGGTGGAATGAGCAGTTCTTC; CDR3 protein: CASNRQGWNEQFF
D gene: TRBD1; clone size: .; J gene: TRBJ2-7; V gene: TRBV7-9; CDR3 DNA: TGTGCCAGCAGCCGCAGGGACAGCACCTACGAGCAGTACTTC; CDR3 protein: CASSRRDSTYEQYF
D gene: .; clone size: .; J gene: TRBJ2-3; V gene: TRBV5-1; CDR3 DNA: TGCGCCAGCCGGCTGACAGGATATAGCACAGATACGCAGTATTTT; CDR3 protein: CASRLTGYSTDTQYF
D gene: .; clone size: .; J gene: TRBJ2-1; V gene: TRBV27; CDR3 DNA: TGTGCCAGCAGGACTAGTTCCTATTCCCATGAGCAGTTCTTC; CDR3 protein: CASRTSSYSHEQFF
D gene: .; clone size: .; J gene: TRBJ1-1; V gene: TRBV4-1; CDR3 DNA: TGCGCCAGCAGCCAACCAACAGGGACTGAAGCTTTCTTT; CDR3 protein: CASSQPTGTEAFF
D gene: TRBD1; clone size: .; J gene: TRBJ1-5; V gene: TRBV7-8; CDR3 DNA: TGTGCCAGCAACGACAGGGGGGATCAGCCCCAGCATTTT; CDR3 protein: CASNDRGDQPQHF
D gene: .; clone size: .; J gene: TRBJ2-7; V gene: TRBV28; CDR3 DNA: TGTGCCAGCAACCCCGGGGAATCCTACGAGCAGTACTTC; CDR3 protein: CASNPGESYEQYF
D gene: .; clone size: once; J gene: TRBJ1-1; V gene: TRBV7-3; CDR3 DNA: TGTGCCAGCAGCCCCGGACAGAACACTGAAGCTTTCTTT; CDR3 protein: CASSPGQNTEAFF
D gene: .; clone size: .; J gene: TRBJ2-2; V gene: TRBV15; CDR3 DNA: TGTGCCACCAGCAGGGAGGGGCCCACCGGGGAGCTGTTTTTT; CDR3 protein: CATSREGPTGELFF
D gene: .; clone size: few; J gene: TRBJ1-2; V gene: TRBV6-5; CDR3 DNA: TGTGCCAGCAGGTCTGTCTATGGCTACACCTTC; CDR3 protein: CASRSVYGYTF
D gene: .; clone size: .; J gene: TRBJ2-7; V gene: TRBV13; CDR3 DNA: TGTGCCAGCAGCCCCGGAGAAGAGAGCTCCTACGAGCAGTACTTC; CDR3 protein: CASSPGEESSYEQYF
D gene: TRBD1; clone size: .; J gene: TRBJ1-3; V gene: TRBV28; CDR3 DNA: TGTGCCAGCAGTTCCCCAGGGGGCAGATCCGGAAACACCATATATTTT; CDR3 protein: CASSSPGGRSGNTIYF
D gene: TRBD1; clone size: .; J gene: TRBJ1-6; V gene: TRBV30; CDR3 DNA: TGTGCCTGGAGTGCAACAGGGGTAAGGTCACCCCTCCACTTT; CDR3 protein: CAWSATGVRSPLHF
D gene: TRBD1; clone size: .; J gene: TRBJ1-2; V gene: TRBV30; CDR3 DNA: TGTGCCTGGAGTGTTGGGACAGGGAATGGCTACACCTTC; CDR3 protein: CAWSVGTGNGYTF
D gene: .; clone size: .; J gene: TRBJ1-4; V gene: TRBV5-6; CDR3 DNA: TGTGCCAGCAGCTTGGACAGATTTAATGAAAAACTGTTTTTT; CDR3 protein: CASSLDRFNEKLFF
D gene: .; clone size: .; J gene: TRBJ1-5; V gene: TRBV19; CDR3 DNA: TGTGCCAGTAGTATACAACAGGGAAGCAATCAGCCCCAGCATTTT; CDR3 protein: CASSIQQGSNQPQHF
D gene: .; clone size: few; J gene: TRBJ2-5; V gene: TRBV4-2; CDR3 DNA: TGTGCCAGCAGCCAAGAAAGCAAAGAGACCCAGTACTTC; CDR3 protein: CASSQESKETQYF
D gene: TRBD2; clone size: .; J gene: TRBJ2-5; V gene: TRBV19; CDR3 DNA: TGTGCCAGCCGCGTTCCGGGACTAGGGGCGGAGACCCAGTACTTC; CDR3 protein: CASRVPGLGAETQYF
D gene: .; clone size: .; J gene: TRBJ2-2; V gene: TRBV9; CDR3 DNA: TGTGCCAGCAGCTCCAGGGTGGACACCGGGGAGCTGTTTTTT; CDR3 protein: CASSSRVDTGELFF
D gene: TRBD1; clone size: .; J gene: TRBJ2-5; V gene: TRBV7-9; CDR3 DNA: TGTGCCAGCCACATGGCAGGGGGCCAAGAGACCCAGTACTTC; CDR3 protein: CASHMAGGQETQYF
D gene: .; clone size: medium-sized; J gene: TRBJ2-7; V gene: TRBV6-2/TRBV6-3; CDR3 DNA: TGTGCCAGCAGCACCGGACGGGGTCTGGAGTACTTC; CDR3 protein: CASSTGRGLEYF
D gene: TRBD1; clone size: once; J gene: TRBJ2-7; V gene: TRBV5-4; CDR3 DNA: TGTGCCAGCAGCTCCCCGGGACAGAGCTCCTACGAGCAGTACTTC; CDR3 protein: CASSSPGQSSYEQYF